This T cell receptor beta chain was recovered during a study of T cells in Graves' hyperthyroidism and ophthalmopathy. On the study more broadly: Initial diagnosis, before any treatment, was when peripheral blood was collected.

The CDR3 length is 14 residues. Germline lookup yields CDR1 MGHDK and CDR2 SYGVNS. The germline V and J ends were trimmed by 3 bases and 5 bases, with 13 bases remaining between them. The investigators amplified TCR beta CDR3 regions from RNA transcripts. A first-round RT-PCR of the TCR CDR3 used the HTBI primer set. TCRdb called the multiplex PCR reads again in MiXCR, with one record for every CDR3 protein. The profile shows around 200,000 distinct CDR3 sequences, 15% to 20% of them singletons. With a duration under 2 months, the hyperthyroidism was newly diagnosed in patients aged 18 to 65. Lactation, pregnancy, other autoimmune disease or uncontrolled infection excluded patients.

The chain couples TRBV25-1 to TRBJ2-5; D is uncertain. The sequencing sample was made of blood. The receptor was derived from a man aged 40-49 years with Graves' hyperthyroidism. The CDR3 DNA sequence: TGTGCCAGCAGTGAGTTGGTGTTGGTGGAGACCCAGTACTTC. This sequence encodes CASSELVLVETQYF.